This TCR beta chain was sequenced for a study of T-cell reconstitution after alpha-beta-depleted transplantation in children. This clonotype has a count of ten or more. The library targeted TCRbeta and was prepared with unique molecular identifiers. Using its own MiXCR run on the PCR reads, TCRdb lists one record per CDR3 protein. Of 200,000 to 250,000 distinct CDR3 sequences in the sample, 8% to 10% were seen once. CDR3 length equals 17 residues. Trimming shortened V by 0 bases and J by 5 bases, and 23 bases separated the two germline ends. Germline values: CDR1 SQVTM, CDR2 ANQGSEA. This chain joins TRBV29-1 and TRBJ2-7, with D possibly matching TRBD2 (6 bases). The receptor comes from a human donor who donated a stem cell graft to a child with acute lymphoblastic leukemia. The sample in question was PBMCs from the stem cell graft donor, obtained from the stem cell graft. This chain's CDR3 is CSVEDPSLGGREDEQYF. In DNA, the CDR3 is TGCAGCGTTGAAGACCCCAGTCTTGGAGGTAGGGAGGACGAGCAGTACTTC.